One sample yielded the 10 T cell receptor beta chains listed below, sequenced in a study of regulatory T cells in long-lasting Graves disease. iRepertoire HTBI primers and Arm-PCR of CDR3 regions built TCR beta libraries. TCRdb reprocessed the multiplex PCR reads with MiXCR, giving one entry per CDR3 protein. The sample holds about 290,000 distinct CDR3 sequences, 20% to 25% seen once. Regarding time point: persistent/refractory GD, antithyroid drugs over 5 years with positive TRAb. Researchers made the TCR library from RNA that was extracted from PBMCs. This specimen was peripheral blood mononuclear cells (PBMCs), taken when the disease was refractory, from a patient treated with antithyroid drugs. These receptors originate from a female donor with Graves disease.

This clonotype was detected only a few times. The rearrangement uses TRBV28 and TRBJ1-5; 7 bases match TRBD1. Trimming removed 5 bases from V and 6 bases from J; junction bases left unmatched: 7. The length of the CDR3 is 14 residues. Germline assignment: CDR1 MDHEN and CDR2 SYDVKM. CDR3 DNA sequence: TGTGCCAGCAGTCCTACAGGGGCAGTTCAGCCCCAGCATTTT. It yields the protein CASSPTGAVQPQHF.

V gene TRBV29-1 combines with J gene TRBJ2-5, with 7 bases that match TRBD2. This CDR3 is built from 13 residues. The junction had 9 bases not matched to a gene; V was cut back by 6 bases and J by 5 bases. Germline V gene data show CDR1 as SQVTM and CDR2 as ANQGSEA. This chain's CDR3 is CSVGEGSHETQYF. CDR3 DNA sequence: TGCAGCGTGGGGGAGGGGTCCCACGAGACCCAGTACTTC.

A few counts support this clonotype. The rearrangement uses TRBV2 and TRBJ1-5, with a possible D match to TRBD1 (5 bases). CDR1 and CDR2 from the germline V gene are SNHLY and FYNNEI. The CDR3 is made up of 15 amino acids. V was cut by 7 bases and J by 4 bases, with 17 bases left in between. The CDR3 is CASKMAGGSNQPQHF. The CDR3 region has the DNA TGTGCCAGCAAGATGGCCGGGGGGTCGAATCAGCCCCAGCATTTT.

This clonotype was observed at least ten times. The rearrangement links TRBV25-1 to TRBJ1-1, with TRBD1 identical over 7 bases. CDR3 length equals 15 residues. The germline V gene has CDR1 MGHDK and CDR2 SYGVNS. Unmatched junction bases numbered 5, after V lost 3 bases and J lost 1 base. The CDR3 DNA reads as TGTGCCAGCAGTGATTCAAGACAGGGGAACACTGAAGCTTTCTTT. It specifies CASSDSRQGNTEAFF.

The chain carries TRBV4-3 and TRBJ2-1, with TRBD2 matching 12 bases. Germline CDR1 is LGHNA and CDR2 is YSLEER. This CDR3 has 16 residues. V was pared by 1 base and J by 5 bases, with 3 bases of the junction left unmatched. CDR3 region: CASSQGLAGANNEQFF. For the CDR3, the DNA is TGCGCCAGCAGCCAAGGACTAGCGGGAGCTAACAATGAGCAGTTCTTC.

The chain joins TRBV18 to TRBJ2-7, with 8 bases fitting TRBD2. The CDR3 covers 15 residues. Germline-derived CDR1 and CDR2 are KGHSH and LQKENI. Unmatched junction bases numbered 3, after V lost 0 bases and J lost 2 bases. The CDR3 here is CASSPPGTRTYEQYF. CDR3 in DNA: TGTGCCAGCTCACCACCCGGGACTAGGACCTACGAGCAGTACTTC. Combining the CDR3 with reference TRBV18 and TRBJ2-7 gives the whole variable domain NAGVMQNPRHLVRRRGQEARLRCSPMKGHSHVYWYRQLPEEGLKFMVYLQKENIIDESGMPKERFSAEFPKEGPSILRIQQVVRGDSAAYFCASSPPGTRTYEQYFGPGTRLTVT.

The rearrangement links TRBV6-1 to TRBJ2-5; D could derive from TRBD1 or TRBD2 (6 bases each). V lost 6 bases, J lost 1 base, and 15 bases lay in between. The CDR3 has 15 amino acids. Germline CDR1 MNHNS, CDR2 SASEGT. Here the CDR3 reads CASRLPGAGQETQYF. The CDR3 bases are TGTGCCAGCAGACTCCCGGGGGCGGGCCAAGAGACCCAGTACTTC.

This clonotype occurred many times. V usage is TRBV28 and J usage is TRBJ1-4; 7 nucleotides align to TRBD1. In germline, CDR1 is MDHEN, CDR2 SYDVKM. The V gene end was trimmed by 6 bases and the J gene end by 4 bases; junction bases not matched to a gene: 11. The CDR3 extends over 16 amino acids. The CDR3 sequence is CASSWGTAGFNEKLFF. CDR3 bases: TGTGCCAGCAGCTGGGGGACAGCCGGGTTTAATGAAAAACTGTTTTTT.

This clonotype was seen many times. The V call is TRBV7-2, the J call TRBJ1-5; no firm D call. V was trimmed by 1 base and J by 3 bases, leaving 10 bases between them. Germline V CDR1 and CDR2: SGHTA, FQGNSA. CDR3 size: 15 residues. The CDR3 is CASSLGSATNQPQHF. The CDR3 DNA is TGTGCCAGCAGCTTAGGCAGCGCCACCAATCAGCCCCAGCATTTT.

This clonotype appeared a few times. The chain carries TRBV12-3 or TRBV12-4 and TRBJ2-3; 7 nucleotides align to TRBD2. The CDR3 runs to 13 residues. V shed 3 bases, J shed 6 bases, and the junction held 3 bases outside the gene matches. This CDR3 is CASSFGGDDTQYF. For the CDR3, the DNA is TGTGCCAGCAGTTTTGGGGGGGATGATACGCAGTATTTT.